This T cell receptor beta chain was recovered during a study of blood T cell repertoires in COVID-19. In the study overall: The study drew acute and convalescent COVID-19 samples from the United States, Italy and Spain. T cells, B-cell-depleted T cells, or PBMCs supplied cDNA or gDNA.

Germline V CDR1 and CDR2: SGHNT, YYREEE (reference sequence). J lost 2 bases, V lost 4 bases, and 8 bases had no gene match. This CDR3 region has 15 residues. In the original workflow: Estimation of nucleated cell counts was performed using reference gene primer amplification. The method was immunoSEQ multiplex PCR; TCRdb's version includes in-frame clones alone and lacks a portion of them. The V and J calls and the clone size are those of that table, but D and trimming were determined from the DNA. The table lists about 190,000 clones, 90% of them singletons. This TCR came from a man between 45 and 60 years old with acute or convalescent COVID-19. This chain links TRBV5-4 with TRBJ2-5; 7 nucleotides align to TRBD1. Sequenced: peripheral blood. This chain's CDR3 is CASSGRTGLQETQYF. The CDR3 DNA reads TGTGCCAGCAGCGGACGGACAGGTCTACAAGAGACCCAGTACTTC.